This T cell receptor beta chain was captured in a study of blood T cell repertoires in COVID-19 (TCRdb year 2020). About the study as a whole: Samples from collaborators originated in the United States, Italy and Spain and spanned both the acute and convalescent phases of COVID-19. The material from the prospective study consisted of cDNA or gDNA derived from T cells, B-cell-depleted T cells, or PBMCs. Subjects who had been exposed to COVID-19, were actively infected with it, or had recovered from it provided the deeply sampled blood TCRbeta repertoires that made up the dataset. The repertoires were released in a freely available public database meant as a resource for research on the immune response to SARS-CoV-2. The samples were drawn from the first 160 participants of the ongoing ImmuneRACE study and from some 1,300 subjects provided by 6 global collaborators. Sample metadata almost always included a de-identified subject ID, COVID-19 status, age in years and sex. Where available, HLA class I and class II types were taken from metadata supplied by the sample provider and were not determined by assay-based typing.

Via the germline V gene, CDR1 is MNHEY and CDR2 SVGAGI. The CDR3 spans 14 residues, from the cysteine through the phenylalanine. Only the CDR3 region is kept as DNA, spanning 42 bases read in frame from base 1. V is reduced by 0 bases and J by 5 bases, leaving a spacing of 11 bases between them. Remarks on this clone: It has no known antigen specificity. No per-base quality is available; no much larger clone lies one base away.

Study-wide conclusions, independent of this receptor: Clinical and demographic metadata were provided uncurated, with the amount varying by source and participant.

In Seattle, one collaborating source enrolled patients while the infection was active and tracked those patients longitudinally over the course of disease. Collaborating institutions collected whole blood in K2EDTA tubes following their own protocols. For TCRbeta analysis, collaborators shipped samples as frozen whole blood, isolated PBMCs, or DNA extracted from either of those sample types. TCRbeta CDR3 regions were amplified from genomic DNA by means of the immunoSEQ Assay, a bias-controlled multiplex PCR. On the study's bioinformatics: Nucleated cell counts per sample were estimated from amplification of reference gene primers within the assay. To quantify the absolute abundance of each unique TCRbeta CDR3 rearrangement, sequence reads were collapsed and filtered. For each sample, productive Simpson clonality was calculated as the square root of Simpson's diversity index across productive rearrangements. TCRdb mirrors the immuneACCESS table, restricted to in-frame sequences. Some clones are absent from its copies; in checked studies, under half trace to an unresolved V gene, and the reason for the others is unknown. V and J calls and clone size follow that table, whereas D and trimming were derived from the DNA. Within this sample are about 260,000 clones, with about 90% of them counted one time only. Around 10% of the sample is in the top ten clones.

The TCR sequence derives from a woman in her twenties or thirties with COVID-19, enrolled during active disease. The sequence is built from TRBV6-5 and TRBJ2-7, and perhaps TRBD2 as D gene, on 5 matching bases. The sequenced material came from peripheral blood. This receptor has the CDR3 CASSYSGVLDEQYF. The DNA reads TGTGCCAGCAGTTACTCGGGAGTCCTAGACGAGCAGTACTTC.